The T cell receptor beta chain under discussion was sequenced for a study of cytomegalovirus exposure and HLA in healthy donors. Study-wide points: Productive status was seen about 90% or about 30% of the time for most TCR beta V segments in an earlier analysis. Most TCR sequences showed up rarely, but some public TCRs showed up in many donors.

Regarding this clone: Its antigen remains unidentified.

13 Jbeta primers and 60 Vbeta primers were used for the PCR. TCRdb's copy holds only in-frame clones and misses some; the assay was immunoSEQ multiplex PCR. The sample includes about 98,000 clones, approximately 72% of them seen just once. The receptor's source is a man aged 18 to 29 in good health and CMV-seropositive. Sequenced material: PBMCs.

As DNA, the CDR3 is TGTGCCAGCAGCGGACTAGCGGGGCACGGAGAGCAGTTCTTC. Its translation: CASSGLAGHGEQFF. The chain uses TRBV14 and TRBJ2-1; 12 nucleotides agree with TRBD2. This CDR3 has 14 amino acids. V gave up 5 bases and J gave up 10 bases; unmatched junction bases: 6. CDR1 is SGHDN, CDR2 FVKESK, per germline.